This TCR beta chain was sequenced in a study of vaccination and CD4 T cells after COVID-19 (dated by TCRdb to 2022 to 2024). As for the study more broadly: SARS-CoV-2 positivity had been established in the convalescent patients by nasal swab PCR, and mild disease was recorded in some 10 of these patients and severe disease in one. The convalescent cohort comprised six males and four females, including two Hispanic individuals, seven Caucasians, two Asians and one multiracial person. Participants got two doses of the Pfizer-BioNTech BNT162b2 vaccine (n=8) or two doses of the Moderna mRNA-1273 vaccine (n=2). Post-COVID blood samples from convalescent patients were collected a median of around 100 days after diagnosis, with a range of roughly 35 to 180 days. Post-vaccine blood samples were obtained a median of approximately 70 days after the second vaccine dose, with a range of 14 to 241 days. A few convalescent patients gave samples both early after vaccination (day 14) and late after vaccination (days 161 to 241). Culture stimuli were overlapping spike peptide pools from SARS-CoV-2 and from the common cold coronaviruses HCoV-NL63, HCoV-OC43 and HCoV-229E. In control cultures, a CEFX viral epitope pool was used as positive control, an HIV-1 Nef peptide pool was used as negative control, or no peptide was added. In under twelve COVID-19 convalescent patients and several infection-naive healthy vaccine recipients, researchers compared the spike-specific CD4+ TCR repertoire from before mRNA vaccination with the repertoire from after. Broad study findings and their caveats: In convalescent patients, a median around 85% of post-vaccine SARS-CoV-2-reactive clones were detected only after vaccination, and vaccine-specific priming was suggested by this finding. The number of convalescent patients in the study was relatively small, and the study did not examine early timepoints following natural infection. Of the vaccine-specific clones found in convalescent patients, nearly all (304 of 307) were mono-reactive for SARS-CoV-2 spike instead of being cross-reactive with common cold coronaviruses. An increase in the median number of SARS-CoV-2-reactive clonotypes from approximately 23 after infection to 38 after vaccination was observed, but the change was not found to be significant.

In light of the paper, this sample's time point label describes: late sampling 161 to 241 days after vaccination in a few convalescent patients. What the treatment or condition label conveys for this sample: roughly ten-day PBMC culture with coronavirus spike peptide pools or control peptides (ViraFEST assay). The study used the ViraFEST assay, which expanded antigen-specific T cells with peptide pools and then identified expanded clonotypes by TCR sequencing. Positive SARS-CoV-2 PCR tests in the convalescent patients dated from March to December 2020, before Alpha, Beta and Delta variants emerged in the United States. Roughly 2 million PBMCs per well were cultured in IMDM with 5% human AB serum and approximately 10 IU/ml IL-2, plus 10 ug/ml peptide pools. Half of the culture medium was replaced with fresh IL-2-containing medium on days 3 and 7. After 10 to 11 days of culture, CD4+ T cells were isolated by negative selection with the EasySep CD4+ T cell isolation kit. Ficoll-Paque Plus gradient centrifugation was used to isolate PBMCs from whole blood, and the isolated PBMCs were then either used fresh or cryopreserved at -140C. Triplicate wells were generally used for each culture condition.

The library was prepared using PCR. DNA from cultured CD4+ T cells underwent TCR sequencing with the Oncomine TCR Beta short-read assay at the Johns Hopkins FTIC core. Genomic DNA was extracted from the cultured CD4+ T cells with the QIAamp micro DNA kit. Oncomine TCR Beta libraries from cultured CD4+ T cells were pooled with unique dual indexes and sequenced on an Illumina iSeq 100. Processing in the source paper ran as follows. Non-productive sequences were removed, and CDR3s that did not start with C, did not end with F or W, or were shorter than 7 amino acids were discarded. The MANAFEST web application was used to identify antigen-specific clonotypes by comparing peptide-stimulated wells against reference wells and other culture wells. An FDR below 0.05, an odds ratio above 5, and a productive frequency above 0.1% in at least two of three replicate wells were required for clones to be considered positive. A clonotype was classed as cross-reactive if the clonotype showed significant expansion both in SARS-CoV-2 spike wells and in at least one common cold coronavirus spike condition. Levenshtein distances (stringdist) and unrooted phylogenetic trees (ape) in R version 3.6.1 were used to assess CDR3 homology. Clones were called with MiXCR by TCRdb after fastp trimmed the public reads at Q25, and only in-frame beta chains were retained. Here each entry gathers all rows of one CDR3 protein and keeps the most common genes and DNA. The V and J calls here are based on TCRdb, not the publication. For this sample the table gives about 24,000 distinct CDR3 sequences, of which around 42% were detected only once. The ten biggest clones cover about 4% of the sample.

V ends up 4 bases short and J 3 bases short, with an unmatched junction base count of 6. CDR1 SEHNR and CDR2 FQNEAQ are derived from the germline V gene (reference sequence). The CDR3 contains 15 residues, cysteine and phenylalanine counted. The DNA shown is the 45-base CDR3, in frame from base 1. About this clonotype: It has no known antigen specificity. No much larger clonotype is one base removed from it; base qualities were not supplied.

The chain joins TRBV7-9 to TRBJ2-7, and 10 junctional nucleotides match TRBD2. The TCR was taken from a human donor who had recovered from COVID-19. This sample comprised CD4+ T cells from blood, cultured in vitro, obtained about 7 months after SARS-CoV-2 vaccination. The CDR3 region reads CASSSGTSVIYEQYF. The DNA sequence reads TGTGCCAGCAGCTCGGGGACTAGCGTAATCTACGAGCAGTACTTC.